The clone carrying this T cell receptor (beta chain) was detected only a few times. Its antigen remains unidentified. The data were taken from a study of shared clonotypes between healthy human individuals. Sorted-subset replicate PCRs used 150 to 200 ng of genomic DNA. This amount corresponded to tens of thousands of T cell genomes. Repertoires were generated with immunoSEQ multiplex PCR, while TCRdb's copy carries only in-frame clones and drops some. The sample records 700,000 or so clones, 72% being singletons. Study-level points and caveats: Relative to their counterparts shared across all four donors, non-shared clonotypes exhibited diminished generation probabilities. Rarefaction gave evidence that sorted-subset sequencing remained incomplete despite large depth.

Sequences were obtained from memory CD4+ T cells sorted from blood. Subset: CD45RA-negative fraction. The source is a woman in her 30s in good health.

The CDR3 bases are TGTGCCAGCAGTCAGACAGGGACCACTGAAGCTTTCTTT. Amino acids: CASSQTGTTEAFF. V gene TRBV2 combines with J gene TRBJ1-1; 7 nucleotides match TRBD1. V dropped 5 bases and J dropped 4; count of bases not matched to a gene: 4. There are 13 residues in the CDR3. Germline-derived CDR1 and CDR2 are SNHLY and FYNNEI.